This T cell receptor beta chain was identified in a study of blood T cell repertoires in COVID-19. Across the study: The United States, Italy and Spain supplied acute and convalescent COVID-19 samples. Nucleic acid was either cDNA or gDNA, and it came from T cells, B-cell-depleted T cells, or PBMCs.

Sequencing used immunoSEQ multiplex PCR; TCRdb keeps in-frame clones, though not all of them. The table has approximately 86,000 clones, roughly nine tenths seen once. This clone was picked up one time. With V trimmed by 1 base and J by 7 bases, 1 base remained unmatched. This CDR3 region has 13 residues. Germline loops: CDR1 MNHNS, CDR2 SASEGT. The receptor was derived from a man in his forties or fifties with acute or convalescent COVID-19. Sample: peripheral blood. The chain couples TRBV6-1 to TRBJ2-1, with 7 bases matching TRBD1. The CDR3 here is CASSEGGQNEQFF. For the CDR3, the DNA is TGTGCCAGCAGTGAAGGGGGACAGAATGAGCAGTTCTTC.